These T cell receptor beta chains were read from a single sample in a study of blood T cells in healthy people across ages. TCRdb reanalysed the 5' RACE reads using MiXCR and keeps one entry per CDR3 protein. The sample consists of over 500,000 distinct CDR3 sequences, about 28% of them appearing once. These data were also filed under a second study, of T cells of mothers and their children.

Source material: blood. These receptors were obtained from a boy aged 2 to 10 in good health. Both conserved end residues are part of each CDR3. D genes are given only for firm matches. Rows may omit the clone size; those that give it use once, few, many or a size class.

d_gene,v_gene,abundance,j_gene,CDR3aa,CDR3nt
-,TRBV5-5,few,TRBJ2-7,CASSGLQGTYEQYF,TGTGCCAGCAGCGGATTACAGGGCACCTACGAGCAGTACTTC
-,TRBV10-3,-,TRBJ1-2,CAISESGGGYTF,TGTGCCATCAGTGAGTCGGGTGGCGGCTACACCTTC
-,TRBV5-1,few,TRBJ1-1,CASSMEDGNTEAFF,TGCGCCAGCAGCATGGAAGACGGGAACACTGAAGCTTTCTTT
-,TRBV20-1,few,TRBJ2-3,CSARTCGTTDTQYF,TGCAGTGCTAGGACTTGCGGGACCACAGATACGCAGTATTTT
TRBD1,TRBV7-3,few,TRBJ2-5,CASSLRVQGWETQYF,TGTGCCAGCAGCTTACGAGTACAGGGGTGGGAGACCCAGTACTTC
TRBD2,TRBV11-2,-,TRBJ2-7,CASSRDYYYEQYF,TGTGCCAGCAGCCGGGACTACTACTACGAGCAGTACTTC
TRBD1,TRBV5-1,few,TRBJ1-4,CASSLGQGRATNEKLFF,TGCGCCAGCAGCTTGGGACAGGGGAGGGCAACTAATGAAAAACTGTTTTTT
TRBD1,TRBV25-1,many,TRBJ1-4,CASRDDRGFNEKLFF,TGTGCCAGCAGGGACGACAGGGGTTTCAATGAAAAACTGTTTTTT
-,TRBV6-5,-,TRBJ2-6,CASSYSTTFSSGANVLTF,TGTGCCAGCAGTTACTCGACTACGTTTAGCTCTGGGGCCAACGTCCTGACTTTC
-,TRBV10-3,many,TRBJ1-2,CAISDPKGNYGYTF,TGTGCCATCAGTGACCCCAAAGGCAACTATGGCTACACCTTC
TRBD1,TRBV18,few,TRBJ2-5,CASSPLKGRGYQSETQYF,TGTGCCAGCTCACCACTTAAAGGCAGGGGGTATCAGTCGGAGACCCAGTACTTC
-,TRBV6-2/TRBV6-3,few,TRBJ1-2,CASSPRRVPNYGYTF,TGTGCCAGCAGTCCCAGACGGGTTCCCAACTATGGCTACACCTTC
TRBD1,TRBV2,-,TRBJ1-2,CVTGGDDYGYTF,TGTGTCACAGGGGGCGATGACTATGGCTACACCTTC
-,TRBV5-1,-,TRBJ1-1,CASSDGQSFMNTEAFF,TGCGCCAGCAGCGACGGCCAATCGTTCATGAACACTGAAGCTTTCTTT
-,TRBV6-1,-,TRBJ2-2,CASSERVAEGYTGELFF,TGTGCCAGCAGTGAAAGGGTAGCGGAAGGCTACACCGGGGAGCTGTTTTTT
-,TRBV7-9,-,TRBJ2-3,CASSYGLVPDEDTQYF,TGTGCCAGCAGTTATGGTTTAGTGCCAGATGAAGATACGCAGTATTTT
-,TRBV3-1,few,TRBJ2-7,CASSQVLAAYEQYF,TGTGCCAGCAGCCAAGTTCTGGCCGCCTACGAGCAGTACTTC
TRBD2,TRBV6-2/TRBV6-3,once,TRBJ2-7,CASSYPAGAWGYEQYF,TGTGCCAGCAGTTACCCAGCGGGAGCATGGGGCTACGAGCAGTACTTC
-,TRBV7-9,few,TRBJ1-1,CASSSFRTSRGAFF,TGTGCCAGCAGCTCGTTTAGGACCTCGAGGGGAGCTTTCTTT
TRBD1,TRBV7-2,few,TRBJ2-3,CASKGTGGLFADTQYF,TGTGCCAGCAAGGGGACAGGGGGCCTGTTCGCAGATACGCAGTATTTT
-,TRBV29-1,-,TRBJ2-5,CSVLTSKGTQYF,TGCAGCGTTTTGACCTCGAAGGGGACCCAGTACTTC
TRBD2,TRBV27,few,TRBJ2-7,CASSPHQGLAVGEQYF,TGTGCCAGCAGTCCACACCAGGGACTAGCGGTAGGCGAGCAGTACTTC
TRBD1,TRBV4-2,-,TRBJ2-1,CASSQDPSGGSYNEQFF,TGTGCCAGCAGCCAAGATCCCTCAGGGGGTAGTTACAATGAGCAGTTCTTC
-,TRBV9,-,TRBJ2-2,CASSPRAIGTGELFF,TGTGCCAGCAGCCCCCGGGCGATTGGCACCGGGGAGCTGTTTTTT
-,TRBV13,-,TRBJ2-7,CASSLNPGGYEQYF,TGTGCCAGCAGTTTAAATCCAGGGGGGTACGAGCAGTACTTC
TRBD2,TRBV2,-,TRBJ2-1,CASRGLAGGPRNEQFF,TGTGCCAGCAGGGGTCTAGCGGGAGGGCCTCGGAATGAGCAGTTCTTC
-,TRBV19,-,TRBJ1-5,CASSTVGQSGQPQHF,TGTGCCAGTAGTACGGTCGGACAGTCTGGGCAGCCCCAGCATTTT
-,TRBV20-1,few,TRBJ2-3,CSASFSMDTQYF,TGCAGTGCTAGCTTTAGCATGGATACGCAGTATTTT
TRBD2,TRBV4-2,-,TRBJ2-7,CASSQALAGTYEQYF,TGTGCCAGCAGCCAAGCCCTAGCGGGAACGTACGAGCAGTACTTC
-,TRBV27,-,TRBJ1-6,CASRTTGNNSPLHF,TGTGCCAGCAGGACCACAGGAAATAATTCACCCCTCCACTTT
TRBD1,TRBV12-3/TRBV12-4,-,TRBJ1-2,CASSSTGALLYGYTF,TGTGCCAGCAGCTCCACAGGGGCCCTCCTCTATGGCTACACCTTC
-,TRBV6-5,-,TRBJ2-5,CASSRGPGSQYF,TGTGCCAGCAGCCGGGGCCCGGGATCCCAGTACTTC
TRBD1,TRBV7-6,few,TRBJ2-3,CASSLGTGGDPALSPQYF,TGTGCCAGCAGCTTGGGGACAGGGGGTGACCCCGCTCTCTCTCCGCAGTATTTT
-,TRBV29-1,few,TRBJ2-7,CSVLGEYEQYF,TGCAGCGTCCTAGGGGAATACGAGCAGTACTTC
-,TRBV10-3,-,TRBJ2-2,CAISGLDPPNTGELFF,TGTGCCATCAGTGGCCTAGATCCCCCGAACACCGGGGAGCTGTTTTTT
TRBD2,TRBV20-1,-,TRBJ2-3,CSASGGVSDTQYF,TGCAGTGCGTCTGGGGGGGTGTCAGATACGCAGTATTTT
-,TRBV2,-,TRBJ2-7,CASSEAWQGGEQYF,TGTGCCAGCAGTGAAGCGTGGCAGGGAGGCGAGCAGTACTTC
-,TRBV2,-,TRBJ2-7,CASSDRPPKQYF,TGTGCCAGCAGTGATAGGCCTCCCAAGCAGTACTTC
TRBD1,TRBV5-1,few,TRBJ1-1,CASSSSTGTRTEAFF,TGCGCCAGCAGCTCCTCGACAGGGACGAGGACTGAAGCTTTCTTT
TRBD2,TRBV5-1,-,TRBJ2-3,CASSTGLVDSDTQYF,TGCGCCAGCAGCACGGGACTAGTAGACTCAGATACGCAGTATTTT
-,TRBV6-5,few,TRBJ1-1,CASYREGNTEAFF,TGTGCCAGCTACAGGGAGGGGAACACTGAAGCTTTCTTT
-,TRBV15,-,TRBJ2-5,CATSSLETQYF,TGTGCCACCAGCAGCCTGGAGACCCAGTACTTC
TRBD2,TRBV6-2/TRBV6-3,once,TRBJ2-7,CASSYSRQGGLAGELGISSYEQYF,TGTGCCAGCAGTTACTCCCGACAGGGGGGACTAGCGGGAGAACTGGGGATATCGTCCTACGAGCAGTACTTC
-,TRBV6-5,-,TRBJ1-2,CASSPPPGLYGYTF,TGTGCCAGCAGTCCTCCCCCAGGCCTTTATGGCTACACCTTC
-,TRBV25-1,-,TRBJ2-2,CASRTAGELFF,TGTGCCAGCAGAACGGCCGGGGAGCTGTTTTTT
-,TRBV12-3/TRBV12-4,-,TRBJ2-1,CASSLGSIAYEQFF,TGTGCCAGCAGTTTAGGGTCCATAGCCTATGAGCAGTTCTTC
TRBD2,TRBV5-1,few,TRBJ2-3,CASSLAFAGVTDTQYF,TGCGCCAGCAGCTTGGCCTTCGCGGGGGTGACAGATACGCAGTATTTT
TRBD1,TRBV28,-,TRBJ1-2,CASSFPAGGALYGYTF,TGTGCCAGCAGTTTCCCCGCAGGGGGGGCCCTCTATGGCTACACCTTC
TRBD2,TRBV19,-,TRBJ2-1,CASSIDLPRTSGKYNEQFF,TGTGCCAGTAGTATAGATCTACCCAGGACTAGCGGGAAGTACAATGAGCAGTTCTTC
-,TRBV7-2,-,TRBJ2-1,CASRKGPSESSYNEQFF,TGTGCCAGCAGAAAAGGGCCTAGTGAGAGCTCCTACAATGAGCAGTTCTTC
-,TRBV9,-,TRBJ2-3,CASSALESTDTQYF,TGTGCCAGCAGCGCTCTAGAAAGCACAGATACGCAGTATTTT
TRBD2,TRBV7-6,few,TRBJ2-3,CASSLAEREITDTQYF,TGTGCCAGCAGCTTAGCCGAGCGGGAGATCACAGATACGCAGTATTTT
TRBD2,TRBV25-1,few,TRBJ2-1,CASSEGAGGGEQFF,TGTGCCAGCAGTGAGGGGGCGGGAGGAGGTGAGCAGTTCTTC
TRBD1,TRBV6-5,-,TRBJ2-7,CASSYSGDSQQYF,TGTGCCAGCAGTTACTCAGGGGACAGTCAGCAGTACTTC